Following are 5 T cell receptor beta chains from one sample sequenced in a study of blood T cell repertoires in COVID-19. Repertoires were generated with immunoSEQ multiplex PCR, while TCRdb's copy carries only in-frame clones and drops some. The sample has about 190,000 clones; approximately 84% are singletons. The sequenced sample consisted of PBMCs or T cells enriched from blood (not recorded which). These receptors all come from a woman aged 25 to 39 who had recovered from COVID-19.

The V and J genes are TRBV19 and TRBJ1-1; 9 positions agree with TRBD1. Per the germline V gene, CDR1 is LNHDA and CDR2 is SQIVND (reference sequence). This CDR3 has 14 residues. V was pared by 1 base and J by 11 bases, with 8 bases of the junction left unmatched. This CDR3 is CASSIALQGARAFF. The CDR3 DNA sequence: TGTGCCAGTAGTATAGCCTTACAGGGGGCTCGGGCTTTCTTT.

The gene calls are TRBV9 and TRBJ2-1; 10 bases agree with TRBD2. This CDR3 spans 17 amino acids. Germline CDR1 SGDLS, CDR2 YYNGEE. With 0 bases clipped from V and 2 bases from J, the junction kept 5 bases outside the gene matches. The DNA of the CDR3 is TGTGCCAGCAGCGTAGAAGGGGGGACTAGCGCCTACAATGAGCAGTTCTTC. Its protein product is CASSVEGGTSAYNEQFF.

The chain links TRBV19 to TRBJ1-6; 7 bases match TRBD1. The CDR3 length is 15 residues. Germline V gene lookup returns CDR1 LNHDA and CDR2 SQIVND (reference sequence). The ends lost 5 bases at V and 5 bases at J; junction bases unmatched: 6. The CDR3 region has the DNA TGTGCCAGTAGTTTGAGGGGGCTCGATAATTCACCCCTCCACTTT. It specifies CASSLRGLDNSPLHF.

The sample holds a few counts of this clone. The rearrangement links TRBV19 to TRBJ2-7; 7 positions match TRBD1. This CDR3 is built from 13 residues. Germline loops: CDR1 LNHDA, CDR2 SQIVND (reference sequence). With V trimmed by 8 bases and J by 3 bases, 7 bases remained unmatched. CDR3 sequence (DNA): TGTGCCAGTGGAAGGGGGCACGGCTACGAGCAGTACTTC. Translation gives CASGRGHGYEQYF.

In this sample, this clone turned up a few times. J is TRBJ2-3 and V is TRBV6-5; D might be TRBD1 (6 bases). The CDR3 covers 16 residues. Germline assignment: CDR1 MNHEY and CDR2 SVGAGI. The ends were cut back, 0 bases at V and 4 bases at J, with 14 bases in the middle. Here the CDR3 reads CASSYSTLGAPDTQYF. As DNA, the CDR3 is TGTGCCAGCAGTTACTCGACTTTGGGGGCCCCAGATACGCAGTATTTT.